This record looks at one T cell receptor beta chain sequence and its context. Its antigen is not identified. The table came from immunoSEQ multiplex PCR; TCRdb's copy has only in-frame clones and leaves some out. The table shows roughly 2.5 million clones, with roughly nine tenths occurring only once. The record originates from a study of shared clonotypes between healthy human individuals. The V and J ends lost 6 bases and 4 bases respectively, with 13 bases between them. Germline V gene sequence: CDR1 SQVTM, CDR2 ANQGSEA. The CDR3 consists of 13 residues. The study, taken as a whole, reports: Sequencing depth was a factor that was expected to affect clonotype sharing among donors.

The receptor comes from a man younger than 30 in good health. Sequences were obtained from naive CD4+ T cells sorted from blood. Subset indicated: CD45RA+ positively selected. The genes are TRBV29-1 and TRBJ1-5; D is perhaps TRBD1 (5 bases). The CDR3 coding sequence is TGCAGCGTCGGGGGGGTAGGAAATCAGCCCCAGCATTTT. Protein product: CSVGGVGNQPQHF.